This TCR beta chain was found in a study of T cells in Graves' hyperthyroidism and ophthalmopathy. Amplification yielded TCR beta CDR3 regions, with RNA transcripts as the source. First-round RT-PCR targeting the TCR CDR3 was performed with the HTBI primer set. From the multiplex PCR reads, TCRdb called clonotypes with MiXCR, one entry per CDR3 protein. The sample lists 130,000 to 150,000 distinct CDR3 sequences, around 21% occurring once. The sample was blood. This receptor was obtained from a woman between 45 and 65 years old with Graves' hyperthyroidism that later progressed to Graves' ophthalmopathy.

For the CDR3, the DNA is TGTGCCAGCAGCTCACCCCTAGCGGGAGCCGGTGAGCAGTTCTTC. Protein sequence: CASSSPLAGAGEQFF. The chain couples TRBV5-5 to TRBJ2-1; 10 nucleotides align to TRBD2. The CDR3 is 15 amino acids. Per the germline V gene, CDR1 is SGHKS and CDR2 is YYEKEE (reference sequence). V lost 3 bases, J lost 9 bases, and 9 bases stayed unmatched.